This T cell receptor beta chain was retrieved from a study of cytomegalovirus exposure and HLA in healthy donors. The germline V and J ends were trimmed by 0 bases and 4 bases, with 11 bases remaining between them. CDR1 is SGHRS, CDR2 YFSETQ, per germline. This CDR3 is 14 amino acids long. In the PCR, 60 Vbeta and 13 Jbeta primers were used. The repertoire was sequenced with immunoSEQ multiplex PCR; TCRdb's copy has only in-frame clones and lacks some. In the table there are fewer than 200,000 clones, around four fifths of which are singletons. Sample: PBMCs. The clonotype comes from a man aged 50-59 years in good health and CMV-seronegative. The gene calls are TRBV5-1 and TRBJ2-7; no reliable D call. CDR3 sequence (DNA): TGCGCCAGCAGCTTGGGTCAGTCGGAGTACGAGCAGTACTTC. It codes for CASSLGQSEYEQYF.